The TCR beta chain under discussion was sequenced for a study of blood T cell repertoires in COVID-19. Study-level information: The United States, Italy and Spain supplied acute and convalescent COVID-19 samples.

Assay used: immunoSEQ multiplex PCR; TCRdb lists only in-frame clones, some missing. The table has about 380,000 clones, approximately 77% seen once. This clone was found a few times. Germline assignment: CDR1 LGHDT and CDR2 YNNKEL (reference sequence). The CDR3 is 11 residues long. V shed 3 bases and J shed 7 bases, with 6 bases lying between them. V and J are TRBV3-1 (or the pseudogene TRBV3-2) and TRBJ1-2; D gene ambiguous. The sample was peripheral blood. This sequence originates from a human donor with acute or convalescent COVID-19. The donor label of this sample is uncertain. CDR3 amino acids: CASSQSGGYTF. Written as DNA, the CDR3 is TGTGCCAGCAGCCAGTCGGGTGGCTACACCTTC.